The TCR beta chain described here comes from a study of blood T cell repertoires in COVID-19. Across the study: Collection of acute and convalescent COVID-19 samples took place in the United States, Italy and Spain.

Original methodology: Scientists estimated how many nucleated cells there were by amplifying reference gene primers. The repertoire was sequenced with immunoSEQ multiplex PCR; TCRdb's copy has only in-frame clones and lacks some. D and trimming come from the DNA, and the V and J calls and clone size come from that table. The table includes approximately 170,000 clones, 75% to 90% detected once. The V end was cut by 7 bases, the J end by 3 bases, with 10 bases between. The CDR3 loop spans 13 amino acids. Germline V gene data show CDR1 as MDHEN and CDR2 as SYDVKM. The clonotype was recovered from a man aged 30 to 39 with acute or convalescent COVID-19. The V gene is TRBV28, the J gene TRBJ1-5; D unresolved. The sample comprised peripheral blood. CDR3 sequence: CASKSGYNQPQHF. CDR3 in DNA: TGTGCCAGCAAATCAGGTTACAATCAGCCCCAGCATTTT.